This T cell receptor (beta chain) is from a study of blood T cell repertoires in COVID-19. As for the study in general: COVID-19 samples collected from the United States, Italy and Spain covered acute and convalescent phases. Sources were T cells, B-cell-depleted T cells, or PBMCs; the material itself was cDNA or gDNA.

V lost 8 bases and J lost 7, with 15 bases in between. This CDR3 has 13 residues. Germline V gene lookup returns CDR1 MNHEY and CDR2 SVGAGI. Measured with immunoSEQ multiplex PCR; TCRdb has only the in-frame clones, and not every one. The repertoire holds 80,000 to 100,000 clones, around four fifths seen once, with approximately 15% in the top ten. Sequenced material: peripheral blood. The V and J genes are TRBV6-5 and TRBJ2-1; a possible D gene is TRBD2 (5 bases). This receptor was obtained from a human donor in a cohort sampled during active COVID-19. The CDR3: CASVRALGNEQFF. CDR3 nucleotides: TGTGCCAGCGTGAGGGCCCTAGGGAATGAGCAGTTCTTC.